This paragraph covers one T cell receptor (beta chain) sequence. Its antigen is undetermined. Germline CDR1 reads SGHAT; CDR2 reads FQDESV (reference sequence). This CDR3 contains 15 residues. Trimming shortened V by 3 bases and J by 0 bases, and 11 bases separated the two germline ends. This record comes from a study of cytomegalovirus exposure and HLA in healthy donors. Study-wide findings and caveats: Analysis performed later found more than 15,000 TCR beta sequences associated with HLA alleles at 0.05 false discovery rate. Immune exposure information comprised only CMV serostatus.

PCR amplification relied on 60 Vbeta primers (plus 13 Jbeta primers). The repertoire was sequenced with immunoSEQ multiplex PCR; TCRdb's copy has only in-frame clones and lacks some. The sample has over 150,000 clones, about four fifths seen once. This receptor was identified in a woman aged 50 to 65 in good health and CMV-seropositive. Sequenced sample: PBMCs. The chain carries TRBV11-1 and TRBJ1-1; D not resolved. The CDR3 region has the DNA TGTGCCAGCAGCTTTTACAGCCCCATGAACACTGAAGCTTTCTTT. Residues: CASSFYSPMNTEAFF.